The sequence of this TCR beta chain was determined in a study of blood T cells in healthy people across ages (dated by TCRdb to the mid-2010s). Background on the whole study: In model experiments, template switching captured about one uniquely barcoded TCR beta cDNA molecule for every two T cells. To track age-related changes in TCR beta repertoire diversity, the study relied on deep sequencing normalized with unique cDNA molecular identifiers. Donors were grouped into four age groups: young (average roughly 15 years), middle-aged (39), aged (around 60) and long-lived (less than 85). Using the same blood draw, the study looked at two additional independent replicas of 1 million unique cDNA reads for two donors, one aged 18 to 30 and the other aged 80 or older.

The donors were roughly 38 Caucasian individuals from Russia, aged roughly 6 to 90 years, who were systemically healthy. Around 10 milliliters of peripheral blood were collected from each donor into EDTA-treated Vacutainer tubes. PBMCs were isolated by Ficoll-Paque density-gradient centrifugation, with at least 6 million obtained per sample. Trizol reagent was used to extract total RNA from PBMCs, with at least 5.5 micrograms per sample. Naive CD45RAhigh/CD27high T cell percentages were measured by flow cytometry on a PBMC aliquot from every donor. Paper-wide results and their limitations: The percentage of naive T cells measured by flow cytometry correlated strongly with observed TCR beta diversity. As age increased, observed TCR beta diversity per million T cells dropped in a roughly linear way, and a significant reduction was already evident by age 40. Compared with the aged group, more naive CD4+ T cells, fewer expanded clones and increased TCR diversity were shown by the long-lived group, suggesting age selection. The CMV infection status of donors was not known, potentially confounding age-related changes in expanded clonotypes. Conclusive comparison of naive and antigen-experienced compartments was prevented by the profiling of bulk unsorted PBMCs. Estimates of total diversity from one million sequenced T cells were regarded as lower bounds and underestimates.

The library was produced with 5' RACE. Instrument used: Illumina HiSeq 2500. A second PCR of about 6 to 11 cycles was run with a J-beta primer mix and a sample-barcoded 5' primer. Each TCR beta cDNA molecule received a unique molecular identifier from a template-switch 5' adaptor carrying 12 random nucleotides. Each sample yielded at least 2.5 million CDR3-containing paired-end reads. First-strand cDNA was synthesized from all RNA with the Mint cDNA synthesis kit, primed by a TRBC-specific oligonucleotide. All cDNA was treated with uracil-DNA glycosylase and then went through a first 18-cycle PCR with the universal primers M1SS and BC2_uni_R. In the authors' own workflow: For normalization, 1 million high-quality reads were randomly selected from each sample, with every read carrying a distinct molecular identifier. Instead of being binned into consensus sequences, reads with shared molecular identifiers were discarded. MiTCR, with a Q25 quality threshold and the strictest error-elimination algorithm, was used for CDR3 identification, clonotype clustering and error correction. A nonparametric unseen species model using Euler transformation provided a lower-bound estimate of total TCR beta diversity. In TCRdb, the public reads were trimmed at Q25 with fastp and aligned with MiXCR, with productive beta chains retained. Rows merge per CDR3 protein into single entries with the most common DNA and genes. TCRdb assigned the V and J calls; the authors' analysis was not used. The sample data list 760,000 or so distinct CDR3 sequences, and just under 25% of these were observed just once. In total, the top ten clones hold under 10% of the sample.

The germline V gene provides CDR1 MDHEN and CDR2 SYDVKM. The CDR3 has 16 amino acids, counting the end cysteine and phenylalanine. Kept here is only the CDR3 DNA, which spans 48 bases and is read in frame from base 1. Trimming takes 4 bases off V and 1 base off J; junction bases not matched to a gene: 5. This clonotype was seen only a few times. Its recognized antigen is unknown. One base away there is no much larger clone; base qualities are not given. These same data were also listed under a study on T cells of mothers and their children. Per that second paper: The donors were nine systemically healthy Caucasian individuals, made up of three mothers and their six children. cDNA synthesis used all of the extracted RNA, with around 1.6 ug of RNA in each 15 ul reaction. In the second PCR, the M1S primer added sample barcodes and 2-4 random nucleotides. More than 9.5 million TCR beta CDR3 reads were obtained from each mother, and 2.5 million to 3 million reads were obtained from each child. Thymic selection shapes the output of TCR recombination in a similar way in related and unrelated pairs, and inherited differences have a minor effect. Normalized repertoire overlap was always found to be slightly, but never significantly, higher in related mother-child pairs than in unrelated mother-child pairs. Persistent microchimeric T cell clones were not detected, at a sensitivity of approximately 93 clones per million clonotypes. Deep NGS was used in the study to compare the TCR beta repertoires of mothers and children and to look for features that separate related mother-child pairs from unrelated individuals. On average, the children were roughly 12 +/- 4 years old, while the mothers were around 42 +/- 4 years old. After adapter ligation was performed with NEBNext reagents, the libraries were sequenced on an Illumina HiSeq 2000 with 100+100 nt paired-end reads. To prevent cross-contamination, the mother and child libraries were prepared a month apart and were sequenced in separate runs. For each donor, between about 500,000 and 2,100,000 distinct TCR beta clonotypes were identified. Naive TCR beta clonotypes were estimated from low-frequency clonotypes matched to each donor's FACS-determined naive share, without sorting.

The sequence came from a boy aged 5 to 17 in good health. The chain uses TRBV28 and TRBJ2-5; TRBD1 fits 11 bases in the junction. The sequenced material came from blood. The DNA is TGTGCCAGCAGTTCCGGGACAGGGGGGCTCCAAGAGACCCAGTACTTC. It translates to CASSSGTGGLQETQYF.